These T cell receptor beta chains were read from a single sample in a study of T-cell reconstitution after alpha-beta-depleted transplantation in children. One entry per CDR3 protein results from TCRdb running MiXCR on the PCR reads. Counted here are about 980,000 distinct CDR3 sequences, 25% to 30% occurring once; the ten biggest clones make up about 28%. The material sequenced was PBMCs, mostly from graft donor cells, taken 360 days after TCRalphabeta/CD19-depleted stem cell transplant. The origin of the receptors is a boy under two years old who had a stem cell transplant for SCID, so the T cells may come from the graft donor. Each CDR3 is given with its conserved first and last residue. The D gene is left open where the match is weak. Size tells how often a clone was seen (once, few, many) or the class of an expanded clone, and some rows leave it out.

>TRBD1|many|TRBJ2-3|TRBV14
CASSQDPGQPTDTQYF
TGTGCCAGCAGCCAAGACCCGGGACAGCCCACAGATACGCAGTATTTT
>.|once|TRBJ2-3|TRBV29-1
CSSAGGDTDTQYF
TGCAGCTCTGCTGGGGGAGACACAGATACGCAGTATTTT
>.|.|TRBJ1-4|TRBV15
CATSILGGFNEKLFF
TGTGCCACCAGCATATTAGGGGGTTTTAATGAAAAACTGTTTTTT
>.|few|TRBJ2-3|TRBV4-1
CASSPPSRGSDTQYF
TGCGCCAGCAGCCCCCCTTCGAGGGGGTCAGATACGCAGTATTTT
>.|once|TRBJ2-3|TRBV2
CASTPQGYTDTQYF
TGTGCCAGCACACCCCAGGGCTACACAGATACGCAGTATTTT
>.|.|TRBJ2-5|TRBV4-1
CASSQELTGQETQYF
TGCGCCAGCAGCCAAGAATTAACAGGCCAAGAGACCCAGTACTTC
>.|few|TRBJ1-1|TRBV7-2
CASSLRGGWAETEAFF
TGTGCCAGCAGTCTACGGGGAGGGTGGGCTGAGACTGAAGCTTTCTTT
>.|.|TRBJ1-1|TRBV12-3/TRBV12-4
CATSVALQAFF
TGTGCCACCTCCGTTGCCTTGCAAGCTTTCTTT
>TRBD2|.|TRBJ2-5|TRBV4-1
CASSQTKLAGLQETQYF
TGCGCCAGCAGCCAGACGAAACTAGCGGGTCTTCAAGAGACCCAGTACTTC
>.|.|TRBJ2-5|TRBV12-3/TRBV12-4
CASSGPLAMGETQYF
TGTGCCAGCAGCGGACCGCTAGCGATGGGGGAGACCCAGTACTTC
>.|.|TRBJ1-2|TRBV28
CASSSGGVDYGYTF
TGTGCCAGCAGTTCAGGAGGGGTCGACTATGGCTACACCTTC
>.|.|TRBJ2-5|TRBV5-1
CASSLSSEETQYF
TGCGCCAGCAGCTTGTCTAGCGAAGAGACCCAGTACTTC
>TRBD1|.|TRBJ2-3|TRBV20-1
CSAREWGQGADTQYF
TGCAGTGCTAGAGAGTGGGGCCAGGGGGCCGATACGCAGTATTTT
>.|.|TRBJ2-3|TRBV7-8
CASSFAPGTGTDTQYF
TGTGCCAGCAGCTTCGCGCCCGGGACCGGCACAGATACGCAGTATTTT
>.|.|TRBJ2-1|TRBV6-2/TRBV6-3
CASSHTNEQFF
TGTGCCAGCAGTCATACGAATGAGCAGTTCTTC
>TRBD1|few|TRBJ2-2|TRBV20-1
CSARSGTGVTGELFF
TGCAGTGCTAGATCCGGGACAGGGGTTACCGGGGAGCTGTTTTTT
>.|.|TRBJ2-5|TRBV6-5
CASRSPETQYF
TGTGCCAGCAGAAGTCCCGAGACCCAGTACTTC
>.|few|TRBJ2-1|TRBV2
CASIRGAVSVGYNEQFF
TGTGCCAGCATCCGGGGGGCGGTAAGCGTGGGCTACAATGAGCAGTTCTTC
>.|few|TRBJ1-6|TRBV24-1
CATRTVHSPLHF
TGTGCCACCAGGACGGTTCATTCACCCCTCCACTTT
>TRBD1|.|TRBJ2-5|TRBV12-3/TRBV12-4
CASSFRDRDQETQYF
TGTGCCAGCAGTTTCCGGGACAGGGACCAAGAGACCCAGTACTTC
>.|.|TRBJ2-1|TRBV20-1
CSAWTGSSYNEQFF
TGCAGTGCCTGGACGGGTAGCTCCTACAATGAGCAGTTCTTC
>TRBD2|.|TRBJ2-1|TRBV28
CASVAGTTPSEQFF
TGTGCCAGCGTCGCCGGGACTACCCCTAGTGAGCAGTTCTTC
>.|.|TRBJ2-1|TRBV29-1
CSVEEGTMLSSYNEQFF
TGCAGCGTTGAGGAGGGGACGATGCTTAGCTCCTACAATGAGCAGTTCTTC
>TRBD1|few|TRBJ2-7|TRBV6-1
CASSEQDRAVLGPTYEQYF
TGTGCCAGCAGTGAGCAGGACAGGGCGGTTTTAGGGCCGACCTACGAGCAGTACTTC
>.|few|TRBJ2-3|TRBV9
CASSVFAGTDTQYF
TGTGCCAGCAGCGTGTTTGCGGGTACAGATACGCAGTATTTT
>.|few|TRBJ2-4|TRBV15
CATSRANQENIQYF
TGTGCCACCAGCAGAGCCAATCAGGAAAACATTCAGTACTTC
>.|.|TRBJ2-1|TRBV6-1
CASRDTGLYNEQFF
TGTGCCAGCAGGGACACCGGACTTTACAATGAGCAGTTCTTC
>.|many|TRBJ2-2|TRBV5-1
CASSLASGTGELFF
TGCGCCAGCAGCTTGGCCTCAGGGACCGGGGAGCTGTTTTTT
>TRBD1|.|TRBJ2-7|TRBV5-1
CASSFGQALYEQYF
TGCGCCAGCAGCTTTGGACAGGCCCTTTACGAGCAGTACTTC
>TRBD1|.|TRBJ2-7|TRBV5-1
CASSLTGTGPYEQYF
TGCGCCAGCAGCTTGACCGGGACAGGGCCCTACGAGCAGTACTTC
>.|many|TRBJ2-1|TRBV7-2
CASSSALPPYNEQFF
TGTGCCAGCAGCTCGGCCCTGCCCCCCTACAATGAGCAGTTCTTC
>TRBD2|few|TRBJ2-1|TRBV20-1
CSAPLAGYNEQFF
TGCAGTGCCCCTTTAGCGGGTTACAATGAGCAGTTCTTC
>.|few|TRBJ2-3|TRBV20-1
CSARPPGVSTDTQYF
TGCAGTGCTAGACCCCCGGGCGTAAGCACAGATACGCAGTATTTT
>TRBD1|few|TRBJ2-7|TRBV20-1
CSAPGQNYEQYF
TGCAGTGCCCCGGGACAGAACTACGAGCAGTACTTC
>TRBD2|.|TRBJ2-1|TRBV5-1
CASSSTSGVGNEQFF
TGCGCCAGCAGCTCCACTAGCGGGGTAGGGAATGAGCAGTTCTTC
>.|.|TRBJ2-1|TRBV20-1
CSARSGTEQFF
TGCAGTGCTAGATCCGGGACCGAGCAGTTCTTC
>TRBD2|few|TRBJ2-3|TRBV12-3/TRBV12-4
CASSFGGGASTDTQYF
TGTGCCAGCAGTTTTGGCGGGGGGGCCAGCACAGATACGCAGTATTTT
>.|few|TRBJ1-1|TRBV29-1
CSVEVRMNTEAFF
TGCAGCGTTGAAGTCAGGATGAACACTGAAGCTTTCTTT
>TRBD1|few|TRBJ2-2|TRBV5-1
CASTGTGPSSGELFF
TGCGCCAGCACCGGGACAGGGCCTTCGTCCGGGGAGCTGTTTTTT
>TRBD1|.|TRBJ2-7|TRBV29-1
CSVELQGGEQYF
TGCAGCGTTGAACTACAGGGGGGAGAGCAGTACTTC
>.|.|TRBJ2-3|TRBV28
CASTTPASFTDTQYF
TGTGCCAGCACCACCCCGGCCTCATTTACAGATACGCAGTATTTT
>TRBD1|few|TRBJ2-1|TRBV7-9
CASSSQTGGGYNEQFF
TGTGCCAGCAGCTCTCAGACAGGGGGCGGGTACAATGAGCAGTTCTTC
>.|few|TRBJ1-1|TRBV20-1
CSALTPAEAFF
TGCAGTGCTCTGACCCCGGCTGAAGCTTTCTTT
>TRBD1|few|TRBJ2-3|TRBV4-2
CASSLPGQGTQYF
TGTGCCAGCAGCCTTCCGGGACAGGGAACGCAGTATTTT
>.|.|TRBJ2-5|TRBV28
CASGWTGTGETQYF
TGTGCCAGCGGCTGGACGGGGACTGGAGAGACCCAGTACTTC
>.|.|TRBJ1-2|TRBV2
CASSATTPNYGYTF
TGTGCCAGCAGTGCGACCACTCCTAACTATGGCTACACCTTC
>TRBD1|few|TRBJ2-1|TRBV5-1
CASSLWPGQGGNEQFF
TGCGCCAGCAGCTTGTGGCCGGGACAGGGAGGGAATGAGCAGTTCTTC
>.|.|TRBJ1-1|TRBV5-1
CASRIRPRSEKNTEAFF
TGCGCCAGCAGAATAAGACCGCGGTCTGAAAAGAACACTGAAGCTTTCTTT
>.|many|TRBJ1-1|TRBV5-1
CASSLIRGANTEAFF
TGCGCCAGCAGCTTGATCCGGGGCGCGAACACTGAAGCTTTCTTT
>.|few|TRBJ1-4|TRBV29-1
CSVASYGRGATNEKLFF
TGCAGCGTTGCTTCTTATGGCAGGGGAGCAACTAATGAAAAACTGTTTTTT
>TRBD1|.|TRBJ2-7|TRBV20-1
CSASKLQGAYEQYF
TGCAGTGCTAGTAAACTCCAGGGGGCCTACGAGCAGTACTTC